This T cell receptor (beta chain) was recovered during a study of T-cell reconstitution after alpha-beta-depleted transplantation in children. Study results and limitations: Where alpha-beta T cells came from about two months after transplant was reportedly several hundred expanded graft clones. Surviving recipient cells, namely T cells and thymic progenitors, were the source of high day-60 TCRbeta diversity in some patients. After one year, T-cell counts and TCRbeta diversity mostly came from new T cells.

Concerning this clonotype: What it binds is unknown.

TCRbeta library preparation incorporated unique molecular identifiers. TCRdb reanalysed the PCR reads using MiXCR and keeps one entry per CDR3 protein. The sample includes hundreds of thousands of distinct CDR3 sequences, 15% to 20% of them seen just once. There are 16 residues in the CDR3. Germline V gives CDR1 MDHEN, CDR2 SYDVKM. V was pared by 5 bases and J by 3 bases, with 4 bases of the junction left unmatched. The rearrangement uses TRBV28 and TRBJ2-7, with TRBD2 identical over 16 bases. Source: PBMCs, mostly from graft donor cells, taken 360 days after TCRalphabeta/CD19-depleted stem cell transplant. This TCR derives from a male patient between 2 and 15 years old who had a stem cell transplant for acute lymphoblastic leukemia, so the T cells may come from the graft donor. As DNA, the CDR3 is TGTGCCAGCAGTGGGGGACTAGCGGGAGGGATCTACGAGCAGTACTTC. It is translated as CASSGGLAGGIYEQYF.